This T cell receptor beta chain was captured in a study of blood T cell repertoires in COVID-19. For the study at large: There were acute and convalescent COVID-19 samples, and they came from the United States, Italy and Spain. PBMCs, B-cell-depleted T cells, or T cells were the source of the cDNA or gDNA that made up the material.

Methods used by the authors: Counts of nucleated cells, estimated from reference gene primer amplification, were obtained. Libraries were prepared by immunoSEQ multiplex PCR; TCRdb keeps only in-frame clonotypes and omits some of them. The V and J calls and the clone size are those of that table, but D and trimming were determined from the DNA. The repertoire holds some 30,000 clones, roughly 87% seen once, with under 30% in the top ten. V was pared by 4 bases and J by 7 bases, with 20 bases between. Germline V gives CDR1 KGHSH, CDR2 LQKENI. The CDR3 loop spans 15 amino acids. This rearrangement joins TRBV18 to TRBJ2-7, with D possibly matching TRBD1 (7 bases). Specimen: peripheral blood. This receptor was taken from a man older than 75 with acute or convalescent COVID-19. Here the CDR3 reads CASSRGQAPGGEQYF. The CDR3, as DNA: TGTGCCAGCTCACGAGGACAGGCGCCAGGGGGGGAGCAGTACTTC.